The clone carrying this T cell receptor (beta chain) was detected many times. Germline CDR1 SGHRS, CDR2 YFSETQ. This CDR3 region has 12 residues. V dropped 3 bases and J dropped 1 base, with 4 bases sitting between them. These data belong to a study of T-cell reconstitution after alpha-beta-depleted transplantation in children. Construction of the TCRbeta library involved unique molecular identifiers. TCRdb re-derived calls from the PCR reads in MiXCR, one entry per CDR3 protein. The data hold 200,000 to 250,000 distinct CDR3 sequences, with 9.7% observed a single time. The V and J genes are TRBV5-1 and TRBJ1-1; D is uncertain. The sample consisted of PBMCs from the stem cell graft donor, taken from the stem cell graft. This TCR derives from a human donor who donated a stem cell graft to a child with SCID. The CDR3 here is CASSYSNTEAFF. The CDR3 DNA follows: TGCGCCAGCAGCTACTCGAACACTGAAGCTTTCTTT.